This T cell receptor (beta chain) stems from a study of blood T cell repertoires in COVID-19. In the original workflow: Using reference gene primer amplification, nucleated cell counts were estimated. This table comes from immunoSEQ multiplex PCR, and its TCRdb copy is limited to in-frame clones, with some not included. From that table come the V and J calls and clone size; the DNA was used to work out D and trimming. The sample yields fewer than 600,000 clones, approximately 87% seen once. This clone was found once. This CDR3 comprises 15 residues. V gave up 4 bases and J gave up 3 bases, with 15 bases separating them. The germline CDR1 and CDR2 sequences are MNHEY and SVGAGI. Participant ages covered about 18 to 89 years across around 22 US areas. Participants reported their clinical history, and cohort assignment relied on those reports. Recovery among Cohort 3 donors was established by two negative PCRs, clearance, or symptom resolution.

The sequencing sample was made of PBMCs or T cells enriched from blood (not recorded which). This clonotype was obtained from a woman between 40 and 55 years old who had recovered from COVID-19. This chain links TRBV6-5 with TRBJ1-2; D is perhaps TRBD1 (6 bases). The CDR3 sequence: CASSSDGEGDYGYTF. Written as DNA, the CDR3 is TGTGCCAGCAGTTCGGACGGCGAGGGGGACTATGGCTACACCTTC.